This entry describes one T cell receptor beta chain. Its antigen remains undetermined. Base qualities are not provided; no much larger clone lies one nucleotide away. The sample was run on an Illumina HiSeq 2500. TCR beta libraries were prepared by quantitative 5'-RACE with molecular barcodes. As for the authors' bioinformatics: To identify disease-linked TCR variants, a new computational method was used, one built on a probabilistic model of VDJ rearrangement. The raw public data were reprocessed by TCRdb itself: fastp quality trimming at Q25, MiXCR clonotype calling, in-frame beta chains only. Entries are consolidated by CDR3 protein sequence, retaining the most common genes and DNA. It is TCRdb's table, rather than the study itself, that gives the V and J calls and clone size. The sample table lists under 450,000 distinct CDR3 sequences, 20% to 25% of them with a count of one. The top ten constitute over 10% of the sample.

This record comes from a study of CD8 T cells in ankylosing spondylitis (dated by TCRdb to about 2017). Study-wide context: The study set out to find disease-linked TCR variants by profiling T cell receptor beta repertoires in ankylosing spondylitis patients and healthy donors. In total, the full study cohort was made up of 110 or so healthy donors and about two dozen ankylosing spondylitis patients. Samples of peripheral blood were taken, and for ankylosing spondylitis patients, synovial fluid was collected as well.

V is cut by 1 base and J by 7 bases, and the space between the germline ends is 17 bases. The CDR1 and CDR2 encoded by the germline V gene (reference sequence) are DFQATT and SNEGSKA. Including the terminal cysteine and phenylalanine, the CDR3 comprises 16 residues. Of the read, only the CDR3 DNA is kept; its 48 bases are in frame from base 1. Broad study findings and their caveats: According to the report, matched synovial fluid samples from ankylosing spondylitis patients were significantly enriched for the disease-linked clones. A TCR beta motif of eight highly homologous amino acid variants appeared characteristic of blood from ankylosing spondylitis patients. A CD8+ phenotype was shown by the disease-linked clones, which were found at relatively low frequencies in peripheral blood. Some motif variants were previously reported in synovial fluid and blood of reactive arthritis patients, suggesting common disease-initiation mechanisms.

Recombination joined TRBV20-1 with TRBJ1-6; too little of a D gene remains to name it. This receptor was obtained from a male donor with ankylosing spondylitis or in good health (not recorded which). Material for sequencing was blood, either unsorted or a sorted T cell fraction (not recorded which). The CDR3 region: CSARAFWEGINSPLHF. The DNA is TGCAGTGCTAGAGCCTTCTGGGAAGGGATCAATTCACCCCTCCACTTT.